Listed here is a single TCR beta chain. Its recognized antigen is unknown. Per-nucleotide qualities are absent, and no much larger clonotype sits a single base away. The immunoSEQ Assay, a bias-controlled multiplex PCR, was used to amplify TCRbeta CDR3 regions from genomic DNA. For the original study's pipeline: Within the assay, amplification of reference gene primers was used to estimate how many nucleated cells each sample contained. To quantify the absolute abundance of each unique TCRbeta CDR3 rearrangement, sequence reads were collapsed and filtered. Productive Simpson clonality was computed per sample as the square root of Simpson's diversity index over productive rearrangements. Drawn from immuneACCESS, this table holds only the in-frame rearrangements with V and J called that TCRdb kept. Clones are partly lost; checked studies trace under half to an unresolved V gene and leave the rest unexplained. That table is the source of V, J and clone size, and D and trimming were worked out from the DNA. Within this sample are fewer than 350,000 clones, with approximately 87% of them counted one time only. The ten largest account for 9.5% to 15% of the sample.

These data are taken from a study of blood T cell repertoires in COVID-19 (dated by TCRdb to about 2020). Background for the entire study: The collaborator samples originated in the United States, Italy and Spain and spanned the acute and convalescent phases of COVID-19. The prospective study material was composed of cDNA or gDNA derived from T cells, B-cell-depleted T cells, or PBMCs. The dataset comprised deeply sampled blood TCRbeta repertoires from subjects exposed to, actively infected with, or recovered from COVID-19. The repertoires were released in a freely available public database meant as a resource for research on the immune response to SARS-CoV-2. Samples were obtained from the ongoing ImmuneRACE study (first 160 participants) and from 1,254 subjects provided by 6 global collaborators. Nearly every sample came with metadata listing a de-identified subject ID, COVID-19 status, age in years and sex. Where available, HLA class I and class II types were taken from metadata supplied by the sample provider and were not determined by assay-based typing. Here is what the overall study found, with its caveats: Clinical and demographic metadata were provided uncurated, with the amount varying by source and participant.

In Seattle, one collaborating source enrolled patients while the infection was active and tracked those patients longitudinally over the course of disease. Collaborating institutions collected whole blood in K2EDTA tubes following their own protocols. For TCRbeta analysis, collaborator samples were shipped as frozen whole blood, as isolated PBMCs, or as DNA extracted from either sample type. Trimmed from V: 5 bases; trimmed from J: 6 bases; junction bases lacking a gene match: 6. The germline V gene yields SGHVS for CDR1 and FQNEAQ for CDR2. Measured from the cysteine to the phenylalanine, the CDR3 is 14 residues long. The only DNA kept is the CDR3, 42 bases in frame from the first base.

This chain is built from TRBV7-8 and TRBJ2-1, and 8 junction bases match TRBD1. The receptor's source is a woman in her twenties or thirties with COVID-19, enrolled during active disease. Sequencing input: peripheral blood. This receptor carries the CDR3 CASSKDRALNEQFF. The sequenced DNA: TGTGCCAGCAGCAAGGACAGGGCCCTCAATGAGCAGTTCTTC.